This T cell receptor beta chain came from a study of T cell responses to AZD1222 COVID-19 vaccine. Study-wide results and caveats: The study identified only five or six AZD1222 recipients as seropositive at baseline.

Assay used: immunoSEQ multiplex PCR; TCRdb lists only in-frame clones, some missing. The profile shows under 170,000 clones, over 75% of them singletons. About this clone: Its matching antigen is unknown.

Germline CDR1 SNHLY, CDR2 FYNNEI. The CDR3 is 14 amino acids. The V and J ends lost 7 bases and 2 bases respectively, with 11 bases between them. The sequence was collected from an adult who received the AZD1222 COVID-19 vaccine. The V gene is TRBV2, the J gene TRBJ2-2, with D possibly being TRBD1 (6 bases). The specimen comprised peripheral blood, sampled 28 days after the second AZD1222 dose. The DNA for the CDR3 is TGTGCCAGCACCACCGGGACAAACACCGGGGAGCTGTTTTTT. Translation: CASTTGTNTGELFF.